This passage covers 14 T cell receptor beta chains from one sample sequenced in a study of T-cell memory formation after mild COVID-19 (dated by TCRdb to 2020 to 2023). Libraries were constructed by 5' RACE. For sequencing, an Illumina NovaSeq 6000 was employed. Using fastp at Q25 and MiXCR, TCRdb reprocessed the public reads and kept productive beta chains. Each entry is one CDR3 protein sequence, shown with its most common DNA and genes. This sample holds about 420,000 distinct CDR3 sequences; under 25% were observed only once. The ten largest make up over 10% of the sample. Sequenced material: PBMCs or a T cell subset sorted from them (not recorded which). These receptors were collected from an adult woman who had mild COVID-19 (a few samples of this study predate the infection). The sample titles of this study are shuffled in the database, so cell type and time point are left out; the donor was told from shared clones.

The chain links TRBV6-6 to TRBJ2-2; 9 nucleotides agree with TRBD1. This CDR3 region has 15 residues. The V segment lost 5 bases and the J segment 4 bases; nucleotides outside the gene matches: 5. Germline assignment: CDR1 MNHNY and CDR2 SVGAGI (reference sequence). The CDR3 sequence is CASSVDRGSTGELFF. CDR3 DNA sequence: TGTGCCAGCAGTGTGGACAGGGGAAGCACCGGGGAGCTGTTTTTT.

This clonotype has just a few counts. The chain carries TRBV7-2 and TRBJ2-2; D call uncertain. Germline assignment: CDR1 SGHTA and CDR2 FQGNSA. V lost 5 bases to trimming and J lost 1 base, with 8 bases between them. The CDR3 is 14 residues long. DNA for the CDR3: TGTGCCAGCAGCCCGCTGGGGAACACCGGGGAGCTGTTTTTT. Its protein is CASSPLGNTGELFF. Complete variable domain (other parts from reference TRBV7-2 and TRBJ2-2): GAGVSQSPSNKVTEKGKDVELRCDPISGHTALYWYRQSLGQGLEFLIYFQGNSAPDKSGLPSDRFSAERTGGSVSTLTIQRTQQEDSAVYLCASSPLGNTGELFFGEGSRLTVL.

This clonotype was found many times. The rearrangement uses TRBV3-1 and TRBJ2-1, with TRBD2 matching 12 bases. Unmatched junction bases numbered 3, after V lost 5 bases and J lost 4 bases. The V gene's germline CDR1 is LGHDT and CDR2 YNNKEL (reference sequence). The CDR3 has 15 amino acids. The CDR3 region has the DNA TGTGCCAGCAGCGGTCTAGCGGGAGGGTACAATGAGCAGTTCTTC. It yields the protein CASSGLAGGYNEQFF.

The chain carries TRBV30 and TRBJ2-1; D unresolved. Germline V gene lookup returns CDR1 GTSNPN and CDR2 SVGIG (reference sequence). V was shortened by 2 bases and J by 7 bases, with 9 bases between the two germline ends. This CDR3 has 12 residues. DNA of the CDR3: TGTGCCTGGAGTCGAATAGGAAATGAGCAGTTCTTC. It translates to CAWSRIGNEQFF.

The J gene is TRBJ1-6, the V gene TRBV4-3; D is unresolved. Germline CDR1 is LGHNA and CDR2 is YSLEER. The CDR3 has 13 residues. Trimming stripped 0 bases from V and 6 bases from J, with 3 bases between. The CDR3 spells CASSQDSNSPLHF. Here the CDR3 DNA reads TGCGCCAGCAGCCAAGACAGTAATTCACCCCTCCACTTT.

This clonotype was found a few times. The genes are TRBV4-1 and TRBJ2-2; 10 positions agree with TRBD1. V lost 4 bases, J lost 3 bases, and 8 bases stayed unmatched. The CDR3 is 17 amino acids. The germline V gene encodes CDR1 MGHRA and CDR2 YSYEKL. This chain's CDR3 is CASSPIRGTGDTGELFF. The CDR3 DNA follows: TGCGCCAGCAGCCCGATACGCGGGACAGGGGACACCGGGGAGCTGTTTTTT.

This chain connects TRBV7-9 to TRBJ2-1; D is ambiguous. V lost 1 base and J lost 5, with 6 bases in between. The CDR3 is made up of 13 amino acids. In germline, CDR1 is SEHNR, CDR2 FQNEAQ (reference sequence). CDR3 DNA: TGTGCCAGCAGCTTAGGGGCGGACAATGAGCAGTTCTTC. It encodes CASSLGADNEQFF.

This clonotype was recorded many times. The chain couples TRBV7-9 to TRBJ2-3; 8 nucleotides align to TRBD2. The V gene's germline CDR1 is SEHNR and CDR2 FQNEAQ (reference sequence). The CDR3 totals 14 residues. V gave up 6 bases and J gave up 6 bases; unmatched junction bases: 8. The CDR3 protein is CASSYSGGADTQYF. CDR3 DNA sequence: TGTGCCAGCAGTTACTCGGGGGGGGCGGATACGCAGTATTTT.

This clonotype has more than one count but fewer than ten. This chain uses TRBV2 with TRBJ2-1; no definite D call. Trimming left V 3 bases short and J 6 bases short, with 6 bases between. This CDR3 is built from 12 residues. CDR1 and CDR2 (germline): SNHLY, FYNNEI. The CDR3, as DNA: TGTGCCAGCAGTGAGGCAGCCAATGAGCAGTTCTTC. Translated, it gives CASSEAANEQFF.

The rearrangement uses TRBV5-6 and TRBJ2-1; D is ambiguous. Germline CDR1 is SGHDT and CDR2 is YYEEEE. Trimming left V 1 base short and J 4 bases short, with 15 bases between. CDR3 size: 16 residues. CDR3 sequence reads: CASSLLSLFDYNEQFF. The CDR3 coding sequence is TGTGCCAGCAGCTTGCTCTCACTATTCGATTACAATGAGCAGTTCTTC. Combining the CDR3 with reference TRBV5-6 and TRBJ2-1 gives the whole variable domain DAGVTQSPTHLIKTRGQQVTLRCSPKSGHDTVSWYQQALGQGPQFIFQYYEEEERQRGNFPDRFSGHQFPNYSSELNVNALLLGDSALYLCASSLLSLFDYNEQFFGPGTRLTVL.

The rearrangement uses TRBV7-3 and TRBJ2-2; 13 positions agree with TRBD2. Germline V gene lookup returns CDR1 SGHTA and CDR2 FQGTGA. The CDR3 runs to 15 residues. With 5 bases clipped from V and 6 bases from J, the junction kept 3 bases outside the gene matches. The CDR3 bases are TGTGCCAGCAGCGGACTAGCGGGAGCCCCCGGGGAGCTGTTTTTT. This sequence encodes CASSGLAGAPGELFF.

This clonotype occurred a few times. This chain uses TRBV9 with TRBJ2-6; D is uncertain. The CDR3 is 15 amino acids. The germline V and J ends were trimmed by 2 bases and 0 bases, with 6 bases remaining between them. CDR1 is SGDLS, CDR2 YYNGEE, per germline. In DNA, the CDR3 is TGTGCCAGCAGCGTCACAGTCTCTGGGGCCAACGTCCTGACTTTC. It encodes CASSVTVSGANVLTF. The full variable domain, rest sourced from reference TRBV9 and TRBJ2-6, is DSGVTQTPKHLITATGQRVTLRCSPRSGDLSVYWYQQSLDQGLQFLIQYYNGEERAKGNILERFSAQQFPDLHSELNLSSLELGDSALYFCASSVTVSGANVLTFGAGSRLTVL.

This chain links TRBV6-1 with TRBJ2-5, with 7 positions matching TRBD2. Trimming at V came to 3 bases and at J to 3 bases, leaving 4 bases not matched to a gene. The CDR3 has 14 amino acids. Per germline, CDR1 MNHNS and CDR2 SASEGT. CDR3 region: CASSDERGEETQYF. The CDR3 DNA reads TGTGCCAGCAGTGATGAGCGGGGAGAAGAGACCCAGTACTTC.

V is TRBV6-5 and J is TRBJ2-3; 10 bases map to TRBD2. This CDR3 region has 16 residues. The germline V gene encodes CDR1 MNHEY and CDR2 SVGAGI. V lost 6 bases to trimming and J lost 0 bases; unmatched junction nucleotides: 6. CDR3 in DNA: TGTGCCAGCAGGTCGACTAGCGGGCGCAGCACAGATACGCAGTATTTT. Translating it yields CASRSTSGRSTDTQYF.